The clone carrying this T cell receptor (beta chain) came up many times. Its antigen is as yet unknown. This sample's time point: sample taken at primary tumor resection. This entry comes from a study of spatial heterogeneity in lung cancer. General study findings and limits: Among blood samples, ubiquitous expanded tumor TCRs appeared more at resection than at follow-up.

CDR3 length equals 12 residues. Germline V gene lookup returns CDR1 SGHTA and CDR2 FQGNSA. Trimming took off 1 base at V and 6 bases at J, with 7 bases between the two ends. Each CDR3 protein gets one entry after TCRdb re-called the 5' RACE reads with MiXCR. The profile shows about 38,000 distinct CDR3 sequences, 7.5% of them singletons. The sequences come from PBMCs, collected at surgery. The chain is built from TRBV7-2 and TRBJ2-7; no definite D call. This TCR derives from a male donor with early-stage non-small cell lung cancer. CDR3 region: CASSLDSAEQYV. The CDR3 DNA reads as TGTGCCAGCAGCTTAGACAGCGCCGAGCAGTACGTC.